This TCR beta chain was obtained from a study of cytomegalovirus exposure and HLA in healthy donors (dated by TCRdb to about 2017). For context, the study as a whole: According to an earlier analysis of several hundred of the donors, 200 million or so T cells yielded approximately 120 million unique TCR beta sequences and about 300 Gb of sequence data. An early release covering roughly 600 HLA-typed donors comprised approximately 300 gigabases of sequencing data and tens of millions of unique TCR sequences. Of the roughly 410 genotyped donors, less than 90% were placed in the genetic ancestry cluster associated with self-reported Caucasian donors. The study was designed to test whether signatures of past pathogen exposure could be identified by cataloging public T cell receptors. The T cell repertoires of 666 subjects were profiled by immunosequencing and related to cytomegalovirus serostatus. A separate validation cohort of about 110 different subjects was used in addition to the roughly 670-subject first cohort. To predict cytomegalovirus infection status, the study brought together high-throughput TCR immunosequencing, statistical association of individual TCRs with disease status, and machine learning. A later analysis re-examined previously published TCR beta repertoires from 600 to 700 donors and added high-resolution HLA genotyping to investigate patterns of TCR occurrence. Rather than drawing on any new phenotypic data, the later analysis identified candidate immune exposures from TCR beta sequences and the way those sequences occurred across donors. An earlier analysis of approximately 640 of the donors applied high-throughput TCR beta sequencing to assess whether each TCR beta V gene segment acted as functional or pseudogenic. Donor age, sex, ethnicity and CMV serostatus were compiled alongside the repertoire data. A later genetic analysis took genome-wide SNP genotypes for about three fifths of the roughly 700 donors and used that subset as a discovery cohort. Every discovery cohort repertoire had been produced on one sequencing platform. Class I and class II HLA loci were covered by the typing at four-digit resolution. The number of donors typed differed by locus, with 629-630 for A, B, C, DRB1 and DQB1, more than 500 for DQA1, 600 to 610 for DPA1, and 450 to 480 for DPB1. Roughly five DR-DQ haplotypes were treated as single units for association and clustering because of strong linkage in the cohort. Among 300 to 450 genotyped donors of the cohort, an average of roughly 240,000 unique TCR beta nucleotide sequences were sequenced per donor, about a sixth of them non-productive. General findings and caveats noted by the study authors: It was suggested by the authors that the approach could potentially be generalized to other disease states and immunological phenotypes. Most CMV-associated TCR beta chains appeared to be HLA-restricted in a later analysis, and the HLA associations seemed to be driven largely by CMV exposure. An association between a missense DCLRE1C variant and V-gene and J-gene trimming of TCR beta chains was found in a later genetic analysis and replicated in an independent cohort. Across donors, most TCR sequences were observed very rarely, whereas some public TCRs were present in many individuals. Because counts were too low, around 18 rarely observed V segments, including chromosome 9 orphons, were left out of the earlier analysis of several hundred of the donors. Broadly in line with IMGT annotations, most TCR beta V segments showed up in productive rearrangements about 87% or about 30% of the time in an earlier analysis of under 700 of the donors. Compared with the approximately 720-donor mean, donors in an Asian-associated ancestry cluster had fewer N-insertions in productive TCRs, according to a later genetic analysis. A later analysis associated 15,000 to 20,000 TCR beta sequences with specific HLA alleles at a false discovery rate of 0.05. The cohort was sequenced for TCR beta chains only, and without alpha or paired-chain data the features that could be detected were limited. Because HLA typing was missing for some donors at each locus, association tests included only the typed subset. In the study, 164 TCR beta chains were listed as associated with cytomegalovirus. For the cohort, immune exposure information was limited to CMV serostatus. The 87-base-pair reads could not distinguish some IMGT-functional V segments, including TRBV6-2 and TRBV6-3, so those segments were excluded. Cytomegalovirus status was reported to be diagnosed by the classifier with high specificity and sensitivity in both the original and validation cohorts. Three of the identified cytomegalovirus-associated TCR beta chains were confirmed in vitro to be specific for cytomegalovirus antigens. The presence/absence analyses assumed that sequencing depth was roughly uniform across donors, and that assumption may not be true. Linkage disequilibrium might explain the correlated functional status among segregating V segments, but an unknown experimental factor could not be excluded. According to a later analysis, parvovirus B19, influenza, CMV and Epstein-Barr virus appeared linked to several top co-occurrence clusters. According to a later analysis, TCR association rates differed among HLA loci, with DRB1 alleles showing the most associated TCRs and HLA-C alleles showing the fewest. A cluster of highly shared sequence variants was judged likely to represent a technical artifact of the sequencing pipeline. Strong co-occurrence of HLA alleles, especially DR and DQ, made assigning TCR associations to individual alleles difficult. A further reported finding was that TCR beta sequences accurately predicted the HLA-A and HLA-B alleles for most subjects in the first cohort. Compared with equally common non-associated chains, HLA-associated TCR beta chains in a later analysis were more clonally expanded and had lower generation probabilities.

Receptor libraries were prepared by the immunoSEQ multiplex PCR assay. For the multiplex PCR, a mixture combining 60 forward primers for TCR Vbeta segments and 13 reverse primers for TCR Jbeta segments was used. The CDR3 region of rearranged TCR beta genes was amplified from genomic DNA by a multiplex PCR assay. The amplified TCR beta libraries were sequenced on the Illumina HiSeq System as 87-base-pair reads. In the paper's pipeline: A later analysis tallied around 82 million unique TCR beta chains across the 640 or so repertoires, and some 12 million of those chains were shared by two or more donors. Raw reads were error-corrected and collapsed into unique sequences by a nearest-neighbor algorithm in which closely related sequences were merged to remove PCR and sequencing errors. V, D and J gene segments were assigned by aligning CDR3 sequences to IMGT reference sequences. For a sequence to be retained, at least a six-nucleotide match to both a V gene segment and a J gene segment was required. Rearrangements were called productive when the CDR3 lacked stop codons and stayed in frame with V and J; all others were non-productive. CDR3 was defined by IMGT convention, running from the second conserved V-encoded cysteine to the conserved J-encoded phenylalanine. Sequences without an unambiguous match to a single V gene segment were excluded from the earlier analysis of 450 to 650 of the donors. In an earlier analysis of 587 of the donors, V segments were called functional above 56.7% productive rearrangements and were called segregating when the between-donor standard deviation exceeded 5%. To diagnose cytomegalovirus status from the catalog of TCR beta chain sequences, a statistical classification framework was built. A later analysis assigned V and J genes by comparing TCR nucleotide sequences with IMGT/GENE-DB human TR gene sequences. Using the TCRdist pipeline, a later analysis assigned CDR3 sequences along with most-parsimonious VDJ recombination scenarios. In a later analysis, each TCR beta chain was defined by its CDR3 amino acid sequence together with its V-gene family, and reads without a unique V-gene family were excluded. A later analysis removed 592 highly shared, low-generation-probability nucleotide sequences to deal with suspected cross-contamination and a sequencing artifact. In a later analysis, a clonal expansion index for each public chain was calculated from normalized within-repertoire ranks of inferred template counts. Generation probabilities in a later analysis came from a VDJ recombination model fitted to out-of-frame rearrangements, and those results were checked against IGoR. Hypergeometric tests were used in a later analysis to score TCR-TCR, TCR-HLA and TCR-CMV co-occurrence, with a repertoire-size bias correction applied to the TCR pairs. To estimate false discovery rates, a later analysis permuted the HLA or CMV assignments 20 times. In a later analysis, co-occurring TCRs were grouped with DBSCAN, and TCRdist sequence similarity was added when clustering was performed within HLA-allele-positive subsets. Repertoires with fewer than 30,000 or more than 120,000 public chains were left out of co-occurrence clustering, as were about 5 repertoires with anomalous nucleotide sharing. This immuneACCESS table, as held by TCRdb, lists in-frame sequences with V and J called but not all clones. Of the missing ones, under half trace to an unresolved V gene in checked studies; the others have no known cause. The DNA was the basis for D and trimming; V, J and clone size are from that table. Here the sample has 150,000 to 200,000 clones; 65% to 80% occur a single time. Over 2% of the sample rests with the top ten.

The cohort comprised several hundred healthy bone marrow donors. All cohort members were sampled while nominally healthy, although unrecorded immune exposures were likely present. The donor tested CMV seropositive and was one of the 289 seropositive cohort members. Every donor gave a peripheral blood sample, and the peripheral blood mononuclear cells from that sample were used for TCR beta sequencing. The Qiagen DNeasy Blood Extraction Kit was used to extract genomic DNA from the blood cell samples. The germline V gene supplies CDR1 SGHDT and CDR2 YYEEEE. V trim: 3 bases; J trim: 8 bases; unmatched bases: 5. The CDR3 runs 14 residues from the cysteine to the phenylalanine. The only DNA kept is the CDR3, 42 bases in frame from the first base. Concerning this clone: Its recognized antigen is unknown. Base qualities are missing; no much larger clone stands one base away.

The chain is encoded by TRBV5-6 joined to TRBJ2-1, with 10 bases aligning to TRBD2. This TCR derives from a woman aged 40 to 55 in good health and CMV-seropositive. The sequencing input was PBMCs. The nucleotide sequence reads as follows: TGTGCCAGCAGCTCGGGACTAGCGCGATATGAGCAGTTCTTC. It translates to CASSSGLARYEQFF.